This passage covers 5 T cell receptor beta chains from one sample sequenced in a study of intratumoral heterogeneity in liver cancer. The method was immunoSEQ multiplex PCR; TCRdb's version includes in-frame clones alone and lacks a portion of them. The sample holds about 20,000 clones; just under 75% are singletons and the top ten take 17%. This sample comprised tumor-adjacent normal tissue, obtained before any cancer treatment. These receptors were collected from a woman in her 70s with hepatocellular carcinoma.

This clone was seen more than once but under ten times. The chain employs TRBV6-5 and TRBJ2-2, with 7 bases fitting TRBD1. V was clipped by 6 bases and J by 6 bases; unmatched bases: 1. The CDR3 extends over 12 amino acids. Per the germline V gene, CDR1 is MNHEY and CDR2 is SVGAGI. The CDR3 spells CASRTGSGELFF. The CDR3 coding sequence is TGTGCCAGCAGGACAGGGTCCGGGGAGCTGTTTTTT.

The CDR3 sequence is CASSHRDRGRKNTEAFF. In DNA, the CDR3 is TGTGCCAGCAGCCACCGCGACAGGGGGCGAAAGAACACTGAAGCTTTCTTT. The chain carries TRBV3-1 (or the pseudogene TRBV3-2) and TRBJ1-1; 10 nucleotides line up with TRBD1. Unmatched junction bases numbered 8, after V lost 3 bases and J lost 1 base. The CDR3 has 17 residues. CDR1 and CDR2 (germline): LGHDT, YNNKEL (reference sequence).

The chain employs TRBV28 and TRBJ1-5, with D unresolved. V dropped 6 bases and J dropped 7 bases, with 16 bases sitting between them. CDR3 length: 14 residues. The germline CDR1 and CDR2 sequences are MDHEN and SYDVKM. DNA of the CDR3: TGTGCCAGCAGCAGCAGCGACCGGGGACAGCCCCAGCATTTT. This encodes CASSSSDRGQPQHF.

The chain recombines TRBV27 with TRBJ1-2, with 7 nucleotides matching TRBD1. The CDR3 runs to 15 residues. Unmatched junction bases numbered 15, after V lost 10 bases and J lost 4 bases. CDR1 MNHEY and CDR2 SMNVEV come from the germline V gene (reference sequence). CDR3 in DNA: TGTGCCACCTACTACCCCAGGGGGACGGGCTATGGCTACACCTTC. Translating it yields CATYYPRGTGYGYTF.

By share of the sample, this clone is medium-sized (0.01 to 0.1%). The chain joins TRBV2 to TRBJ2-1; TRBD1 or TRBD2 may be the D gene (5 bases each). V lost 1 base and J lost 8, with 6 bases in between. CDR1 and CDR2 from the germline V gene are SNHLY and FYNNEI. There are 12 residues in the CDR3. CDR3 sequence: CASSEVGHEQFF. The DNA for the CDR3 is TGTGCCAGCAGTGAAGTGGGACATGAGCAGTTCTTC.